The entry below describes one T cell receptor beta chain. The source of the sample is a study of blood T cell repertoires in COVID-19. For the study at large: In each case, the material was cDNA or gDNA derived from T cells, B-cell-depleted T cells, or PBMCs.

Per the germline V gene, CDR1 is SGHNT and CDR2 is YYREEE (reference sequence). This CDR3 is built from 14 residues. Trimming cost V 0 bases and J 7 bases; bases outside gene matches: 4. The data were produced by immunoSEQ multiplex PCR, yet TCRdb's version contains in-frame clones alone and is incomplete. This table holds about 120,000 clones, less than 85% found once. V and J are TRBV5-4 and TRBJ1-2; 9 bases agree with TRBD1. The TCR originated in a woman of 80 years or more with acute or convalescent COVID-19. Specimen: peripheral blood. In nucleotides, the CDR3 is TGTGCCAGCAGCTTGGCCCGGGACAGGGTTGGCTACACCTTC. It encodes CASSLARDRVGYTF.